These 3 T cell receptor beta chains were all obtained from the same sample, sequenced in a study of blood T cell repertoires in COVID-19. Profiling relied on immunoSEQ multiplex PCR, and the TCRdb table lists in-frame clones only, not all of them. This table holds just over 75,000 clones, roughly 89% found once. The sample was peripheral blood. These receptors came from a woman aged 80 or over with active or convalescent COVID-19.

This rearrangement joins TRBV4-3 to TRBJ1-5; D gene uncertain. The CDR3 has 15 residues. Between the trimmed V and J ends, which lost 1 base and 1 base, there was a span of 8 bases. In germline, CDR1 is LGHNA, CDR2 YSLEER. Here the CDR3 DNA reads TGCGCCAGCAGCCAAGTATGGCAAAGCAATCAGCCCCAGCATTTT. This gives the protein CASSQVWQSNQPQHF.

The V call is TRBV29-1, the J call TRBJ2-7; weak D call: TRBD1 (6 bases). V shed 6 bases and J shed 0 bases, with 9 bases lying between them. CDR3 size: 12 residues. CDR1 is SQVTM and CDR2 is ANQGSEA in the germline V gene. This chain's CDR3 is CSVGTSSYEQYF. Written as DNA, the CDR3 is TGCAGCGTAGGGACATCCTCCTACGAGCAGTACTTC.

This clone was recorded a few times. V usage is TRBV2 and J usage is TRBJ1-3, with D unresolved. V dropped 0 bases and J dropped 3 bases, with 12 bases sitting between them. The CDR3 has 16 amino acids. Per germline, CDR1 SNHLY and CDR2 FYNNEI. The chain's CDR3 is CASSEALRGYGNTIYF. DNA for the CDR3: TGTGCCAGCAGTGAAGCGCTTCGGGGTTATGGAAACACCATATATTTT.